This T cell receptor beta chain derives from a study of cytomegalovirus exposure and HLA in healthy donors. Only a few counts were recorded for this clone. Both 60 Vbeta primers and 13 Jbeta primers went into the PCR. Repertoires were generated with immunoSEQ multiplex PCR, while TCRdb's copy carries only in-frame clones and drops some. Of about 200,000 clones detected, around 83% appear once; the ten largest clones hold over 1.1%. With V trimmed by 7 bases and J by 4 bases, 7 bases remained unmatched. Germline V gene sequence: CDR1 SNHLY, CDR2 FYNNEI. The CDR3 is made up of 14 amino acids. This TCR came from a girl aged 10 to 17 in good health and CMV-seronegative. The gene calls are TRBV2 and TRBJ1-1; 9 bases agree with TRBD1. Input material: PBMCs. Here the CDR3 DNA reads TGTGCCAGCAAGACCGGGACAGGGACCACTGAAGCTTTCTTT. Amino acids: CASKTGTGTTEAFF.